This T cell receptor beta chain was identified in a study of cytomegalovirus exposure and HLA in healthy donors. In the PCR, 60 Vbeta and 13 Jbeta primers were used. Assay used: immunoSEQ multiplex PCR; TCRdb lists only in-frame clones, some missing. The sample shows under 50,000 clones, about 66% of them seen only once. This CDR3 has 13 amino acids. Germline lookup yields CDR1 SGHAT and CDR2 FQDESV (reference sequence). Between the trimmed V and J ends, which lost 5 bases and 4 bases, there was a span of 11 bases. The source is a man in his forties or fifties in good health and CMV-seropositive. The gene calls are TRBV11-1 and TRBJ2-5; D possibly corresponds to TRBD2 (6 bases). Sequenced sample: PBMCs. The CDR3 nucleotides are TGTGCCAGCAGCCCATCCGGGGGAGAGACCCAGTACTTC. Translated, it gives CASSPSGGETQYF.